The 9 T cell receptor beta chains below were found in one sample sequenced in a study of T cells in Graves' hyperthyroidism and ophthalmopathy. Amplification of TCR beta CDR3 regions used RNA as the template. Researchers ran a first-round RT-PCR on the TCR CDR3 using the HTBI primer set. Each CDR3 protein gets one entry after TCRdb re-called the multiplex PCR reads with MiXCR. Here the sample spans about 480,000 distinct CDR3 sequences, less than 25% being singletons. Sequenced: blood. The receptors were sampled from an older woman with Graves' ophthalmopathy.

The rearrangement links TRBV6-5 to TRBJ2-7; D assignment may be TRBD1 or TRBD2 (5 bases each). The CDR3 length is 14 residues. V lost 1 base to trimming and J lost 3 bases, with 10 bases between them. Germline values: CDR1 MNHEY, CDR2 SVGAGI. CDR3 protein: CASSYFGTDYEQYF. DNA of the CDR3: TGTGCCAGCAGTTACTTCGGGACCGACTACGAGCAGTACTTC.

This clonotype has a handful of counts. The chain is built from TRBV28 and TRBJ2-3, with 9 positions matching TRBD1. This CDR3 is built from 15 residues. Germline assignment: CDR1 MDHEN and CDR2 SYDVKM. The trim removed 6 bases at V and 4 bases at J, leaving 8 bases unmatched. Here the CDR3 reads CASSVPGQGSDTQYF. The CDR3 DNA follows: TGTGCCAGCAGCGTCCCGGGACAGGGTTCAGATACGCAGTATTTT.

This clonotype was found a few times. The gene calls are TRBV27 and TRBJ2-1; D not certain. Trimming left V 5 bases short and J 12 bases short, with 26 bases between. Germline lookup yields CDR1 MNHEY and CDR2 SMNVEV (reference sequence). CDR3 length equals 16 residues. CDR3 DNA: TGTGCCAGCAGTGAGGTGCCGGGCCTCGTGAAATTGGTGCAGTTCTTC. This gives the protein CASSEVPGLVKLVQFF.

Many counts were recorded for this clonotype. V and J are TRBV6-1 and TRBJ1-5; 9 nucleotides agree with TRBD1. V was clipped by 6 bases and J by 11 bases; unmatched bases: 8. CDR3 size: 13 residues. The V gene's germline CDR1 is MNHNS and CDR2 SASEGT. The CDR3 sequence is CASSPPDRGSQHF. CDR3 sequence (DNA): TGTGCCAGCAGCCCCCCTGACAGGGGGTCCCAGCATTTT.

This clonotype was detected only a few times. This chain joins TRBV3-1 and TRBJ1-1; TRBD1 might be the D (5 bases). V lost 1 base to trimming and J lost 4 bases, with 22 bases between them. Germline V lookup: CDR1 LGHDT, CDR2 YNNKEL (reference sequence). The CDR3 is made up of 18 amino acids. CDR3 region: CASSQVVGLVMGGTEAFF. The CDR3 DNA reads TGTGCCAGCAGCCAAGTAGTGGGCCTGGTGATGGGGGGCACTGAAGCTTTCTTT.

This clonotype occurred a few times. V and J are TRBV12-3 or TRBV12-4 and TRBJ2-5; no firm D call. The CDR3 is 14 residues long. The V and J ends lost 1 base and 5 bases respectively, with 11 bases between them. The CDR3 DNA is TGTGCCAGCAGTTTAGGTGGGGTAAGGGAGACCCAGTACTTC. Translating it yields CASSLGGVRETQYF.

This clonotype appeared once. Being one base from a much bigger clone, this may be a read error. The J gene is TRBJ2-6, the V gene TRBV28; the D gene is possibly TRBD2 (6 bases). Germline V lookup: CDR1 MDHEN, CDR2 SYDVKM. This CDR3 spans 15 amino acids. The CDR3 spells CASGLGGTGANVLTF. CDR3 DNA: TGTGCCAGCGGTTTAGGAGGGACCGGGGCCAACGTCCTGACTTTC.

The chain links TRBV9 to TRBJ2-3, with unresolved D. The CDR3 loop spans 13 amino acids. The germline CDR1 and CDR2 sequences are SGDLS and YYNGEE. Trimming cost V 0 bases and J 5 bases, with 7 bases left between them. The CDR3 nucleotides read TGTGCCAGCAGCGTAGAACCCAGAGATACGCAGTATTTT. Amino acid sequence: CASSVEPRDTQYF.

This clonotype was counted between two and nine times. The chain recombines TRBV29-1 with TRBJ1-2; tentatively, D is TRBD1 (6 bases). CDR3 size: 15 residues. In germline, CDR1 is SQVTM, CDR2 ANQGSEA. The germline V and J ends were trimmed by 6 bases and 4 bases, with 21 bases remaining between them. The CDR3, as DNA: TGCAGCGTCAGTACAGGGCCCCCTAACTTCTATGGCTACACCTTC. It translates to CSVSTGPPNFYGYTF. Full variable domain (remainder filled in from reference TRBV29-1 and TRBJ1-2): SAVISQKPSRDICQRGTSLTIQCQVDSQVTMMFWYRQQPGQSLTLIATANQGSEATYESGFVIDKFPISRPNLTFSTLTVSNMSPEDSSIYLCSVSTGPPNFYGYTFGSGTRLTVV.